The rows below give T cell receptor beta chains drawn from one sample of a study of T cell changes during pregnancy in multiple sclerosis. Assay used: immunoSEQ multiplex PCR; TCRdb lists only in-frame clones, some missing. The data show over 85,000 clones, 90% to 95% seen once. The specimen was peripheral blood, collected after pregnancy. The receptors derive from a female donor in good health, enrolled as a control in a pregnancy study. Each CDR3 is given with its conserved first and last residue. The D gene is left open where the match is weak. Not all rows give a size; the values are once, few, many and, for expanded clones, a class.

clone size	D gene	V gene	J gene	CDR3 protein	CDR3 DNA
.	TRBD1	TRBV6-5	TRBJ1-2	CASSYTTGAGYTF	TGTGCCAGCAGTTACACGACAGGGGCTGGCTACACCTTC
.	.	TRBV19	TRBJ2-4	CASSISGKNIQYF	TGTGCCAGTAGTATATCGGGTAAAAACATTCAGTACTTC
few	TRBD1	TRBV19	TRBJ1-5	CASKALTGVNQPQHF	TGTGCCAGTAAGGCGTTGACAGGGGTTAATCAGCCCCAGCATTTT
.	.	TRBV6-6	TRBJ1-2	CASSYQIGYTF	TGTGCCAGCAGTTATCAGATTGGCTACACCTTC
.	TRBD1	TRBV5-6	TRBJ1-2	CASSLAHRGGGYTF	TGTGCCAGCAGCTTGGCCCACAGGGGAGGAGGCTACACCTTC
.	.	TRBV28	TRBJ1-6	CASSLLAGNNSPLHF	TGTGCCAGCAGTTTACTGGCAGGGAATAATTCACCCCTCCACTTT
.	.	TRBV5-6	TRBJ2-1	CASSLGGWRNEQFF	TGTGCCAGCAGCTTGGGGGGCTGGCGGAATGAGCAGTTCTTC
.	.	TRBV5-1	TRBJ1-2	CASSRDIDYGYTF	TGCGCCAGCAGCCGGGACATAGACTATGGCTACACCTTC
.	TRBD1	TRBV6-6	TRBJ2-2	CASSLRDRTTGELFF	TGTGCCAGCAGCCTCCGGGACAGAACCACCGGGGAGCTGTTTTTT
few	TRBD1	TRBV7-6	TRBJ1-1	CASGPRTGETEAFF	TGTGCCAGCGGCCCCAGGACAGGGGAGACTGAAGCTTTCTTT
once	.	TRBV7-2	TRBJ1-1	CASSLNRFEAFF	TGTGCCAGCAGCTTAAACAGATTTGAAGCTTTCTTT
.	.	TRBV30	TRBJ1-6	CAWSGRDSRTYNSPLHF	TGTGCCTGGAGTGGTCGGGACTCTAGAACCTATAATTCACCCCTCCACTTT
.	TRBD1	TRBV28	TRBJ1-2	CASSPLQGDNYGYTF	TGTGCCAGCAGTCCTCTACAGGGGGACAACTATGGCTACACCTTC
.	TRBD1	TRBV6-6	TRBJ1-1	CASSRQGNTEAFF	TGTGCCAGCAGCCGACAGGGAAACACTGAAGCTTTCTTT
.	.	TRBV29-1	TRBJ2-3	CSVRTGVRADTQYF	TGCAGCGTCCGGACGGGGGTCCGCGCAGATACGCAGTATTTT
.	TRBD2	TRBV12-5	TRBJ2-1	CASAGSGGIYNEQFF	TGTGCTAGTGCCGGGTCGGGGGGGATTTACAATGAGCAGTTCTTC
.	.	TRBV7-9	TRBJ2-5	CASSPTGEETQYF	TGTGCCAGCAGCCCGACCGGGGAAGAGACCCAGTACTTC
.	.	TRBV2	TRBJ2-5	CASSEGQDQETQYF	TGTGCCAGCAGTGAAGGTCAGGATCAAGAGACCCAGTACTTC
.	.	TRBV11-2	TRBJ1-5	CASSLAWHQPQHF	TGTGCCAGCAGCTTAGCCTGGCATCAGCCCCAGCATTTT
.	.	TRBV5-6	TRBJ1-5	CASSLGQHSNQPQHF	TGTGCCAGCAGCTTGGGACAGCATAGCAATCAGCCCCAGCATTTT
.	.	TRBV27	TRBJ1-5	CATRPRGRNQPQHF	TGTGCCACCCGACCCCGGGGAAGGAATCAGCCCCAGCATTTT
once	.	TRBV4-1	TRBJ2-5	CASSQAWRERETQYF	TGCGCCAGCAGCCAAGCCTGGAGGGAGCGCGAGACCCAGTACTTC
.	.	TRBV19	TRBJ1-2	CASNPTGGYGYTF	TGTGCCAGTAATCCGACAGGAGGCTATGGCTACACCTTC
.	.	TRBV4-3	TRBJ2-7	CASSQGEANEQYF	TGCGCCAGCAGCCAGGGGGAGGCCAACGAGCAGTACTTC
.	.	TRBV7-9	TRBJ1-3	CASSVRSTIYF	TGTGCCAGCAGCGTCAGAAGCACCATATATTTT
.	.	TRBV12-5	TRBJ1-3	CASGLVIGADSDTIYF	TGTGCTAGTGGTTTGGTAATTGGTGCCGACTCTGACACCATATATTTT
.	.	TRBV5-1	TRBJ2-7	CASSLELTYEQYF	TGCGCCAGCAGCTTGGAGCTGACCTACGAGCAGTACTTC
.	.	TRBV19	TRBJ2-5	CASTFTGVEETQYF	TGTGCCAGTACTTTTACGGGGGTTGAGGAGACCCAGTACTTC
.	.	TRBV28	TRBJ2-7	CASSFDRVTEQYF	TGTGCCAGCAGTTTCGACAGAGTCACCGAGCAGTACTTC
.	.	TRBV11-1	TRBJ2-2	CASSLREPNTGELFF	TGTGCCAGCAGCCTTAGGGAGCCAAACACCGGGGAGCTGTTTTTT
.	TRBD1	TRBV5-6	TRBJ1-2	CASSLLGTGKGLKSYTF	TGTGCCAGCAGCTTATTAGGGACAGGGAAAGGGTTAAAGAGCTACACCTTC
.	TRBD2	TRBV11-2	TRBJ2-3	CASSFSAGAPGRQYF	TGTGCCAGCAGCTTTTCAGCGGGGGCTCCGGGGAGGCAGTATTTT
.	.	TRBV28	TRBJ1-1	CASGDSNRVNTEAFF	TGTGCCAGCGGCGACTCAAACAGGGTTAACACTGAAGCTTTCTTT
.	.	TRBV7-2	TRBJ1-3	CASSFREGGNTIYF	TGTGCCAGCAGCTTCAGGGAAGGGGGAAACACCATATATTTT
.	.	TRBV11-3	TRBJ1-2	CASSLLGADYTF	TGTGCCAGCAGCTTATTGGGGGCAGACTACACCTTC
once	TRBD1	TRBV5-1	TRBJ1-1	CASSLWTGMNTEAFF	TGCGCCAGCAGCTTGTGGACAGGCATGAACACTGAAGCTTTCTTT
.	TRBD2	TRBV7-8	TRBJ2-1	CASSSLTSGGAFF	TGTGCCAGCAGCTCTTTAACTAGCGGGGGGGCGTTCTTC
.	TRBD1	TRBV7-6	TRBJ2-1	CASSRFRDRGGNEQFF	TGTGCCAGCAGCCGGTTCAGGGACAGGGGTGGTAATGAGCAGTTCTTC
.	TRBD1	TRBV19	TRBJ1-2	CASSRDSRHGYTF	TGTGCCAGTAGTCGGGACAGCCGACACGGCTACACCTTC
.	.	TRBV5-6	TRBJ2-7	CASSGAGREQYF	TGTGCCAGCAGCGGGGCGGGGCGCGAGCAGTACTTC
.	.	TRBV4-3	TRBJ1-2	CASSQGGSNYGYTF	TGCGCCAGCAGCCAAGGAGGCTCTAACTATGGCTACACCTTC
.	.	TRBV18	TRBJ1-5	CASSPGENQPQHF	TGTGCCAGCTCACCAGGAGAAAATCAGCCCCAGCATTTT
.	TRBD1	TRBV7-9	TRBJ1-2	CASSMGQGNGYTF	TGTGCCAGCAGCATGGGACAGGGAAATGGCTACACCTTC
.	TRBD2	TRBV10-3	TRBJ2-3	CASTSGGEGDTQYF	TGTGCCAGTACTAGCGGGGGGGAAGGAGATACGCAGTATTTT
.	.	TRBV29-1	TRBJ2-7	CSVGEGDEQYF	TGCAGCGTCGGAGAAGGGGACGAGCAGTACTTC
.	TRBD2	TRBV15	TRBJ2-7	CATSRDAIAGAYEQYF	TGTGCCACCAGCAGAGATGCAATAGCGGGAGCCTACGAGCAGTACTTC